This section outlines one TCR beta chain sequence together with its context. What it recognizes is unknown. Trimming shortened V by 0 bases and J by 0 bases, and 9 bases separated the two germline ends. The CDR3 is 16 amino acids. The germline gives CDR1 MNHNS, CDR2 SASEGT. These data are taken from a study of shared clonotypes between healthy human individuals. Study conclusions and caveats: Sampling used blood alone; tissue repertoires probably differ. All-four-donor shared clonotypes had higher generation probabilities than non-shared clonotypes did.

TCRdb's copy holds only in-frame clones and misses some; the assay was immunoSEQ multiplex PCR. The sample lists a few million clones, roughly 92% seen once, with roughly 0.15% in the top ten. The V call is TRBV6-1, the J call TRBJ1-5, with D hard to call. The receptor was derived from a young man in good health. Sequenced material: naive CD4+ T cells sorted from blood. Documented subset: CD45RA+ positively selected. CDR3 region: CASSEAPLYSNQPQHF. CDR3 sequence (DNA): TGTGCCAGCAGTGAAGCGCCGCTATATAGCAATCAGCCCCAGCATTTT.